The present entry profiles one TCR beta chain with its context. It has no known antigen specificity. No base quality values were provided; no much bigger clone lies one nucleotide off. This sample is part of a study of shared clonotypes between healthy human individuals (dated by TCRdb to 2018 to 2020). At the level of the whole study: Three men and a couple of women, aged 18 to 49 years, made up the cohort. Per donor, three plates each were used for CD4 naive and CD4 memory, two for CD8 naive, and one for CD8 memory. Libraries were prepared and TCR repertoires were sequenced by different laboratories using diverse techniques, in order to increase sequencing depth and limit assay-specific biases. Between about 0.8 and 8.9 billion PBMCs per donor were obtained by leukapheresis. To estimate repertoire size and how much clonotype sharing occurs between individuals, the study deeply sequenced the blood TCR repertoires of roughly 5 healthy adults. Study-level results and caveats: The genetic and exposure-history diversity represented was limited by the small number of donors. Based on pairwise subsampling, the degree of clonotype sharing among donors was expected to be affected by sequencing depth. Only blood was sampled, and tissue TCR repertoires likely differ from those in blood. Naive subsets generally had larger estimated clonotype richness than memory subsets. Compared with non-shared clonotypes, clonotypes shared by all four sorted-subset donors had higher generation probabilities. When a few donors were compared, the shared fraction of clonotypes was about 5.2% for naive CD4, more than 3% for naive CD8, roughly 2.3% for memory CD4, and about 0.36% for memory CD8. Rarefaction of sorted-subset datasets indicated incomplete sequencing despite the large sequencing depth.

Using the deep immunoSEQ assay, TCR CDR3 regions were amplified from genomic DNA by multiplex PCR. Extracted genomic DNA from each cell subset was distributed evenly across all wells of several immunoSEQ 96-well plates, and each plate was treated as a replicate. For sorted subsets, approximately 210 ng of genomic DNA, equivalent to tens of thousands of T cell genomes, went into each replicate PCR. The purified libraries were quantified using a Qubit 3.0 fluorometer, sized with a Bioanalyzer 2100, and then quantified again using the KAPA Library Quantification kit. Every immunoSEQ 96-well plate was sequenced on a dedicated single-read 150-cycle Illumina NextSeq 550 flow cell. Concerning the study's data processing: The immunoSEQ output contained only junctional sequences without quality scores, so filtering could not match that applied to full-length reads. Sequences were annotated with PyIR, a Python wrapper for IgBLAST v1.9, using IMGT germline references to assign V/J genes and CDR3. Reads were filtered out if the reads had weak V/J assignments (E-value above 1e-6), no CDR3, stop codons, out-of-frame junctions, or ambiguous translated residues. V3J clonotypes were defined as sequences sharing the same inferred V gene, J gene, and CDR3 amino acid sequence. Percentage overlap between repertoires was computed as shared unique clonotypes divided by the size of the smaller repertoire. RTK rarefaction, the Chao1 estimator, and Recon v2.1 estimates of unobserved clonotypes were used to assess repertoire richness. Generation probabilities were computed with OLGA for all TCRbeta clonotypes obtained by the gDNA method from several donors. TCRdb limited this immuneACCESS table to in-frame rearrangements with V and J called. A share of clones is missing; checked studies link under half to unresolved V genes, and the rest is unexplained. That table is the source of V, J and clone size, and D and trimming were worked out from the DNA. Recorded for this sample are hundreds of thousands of clones; roughly 72% of them occurred a single time. The top ten constitute around 1.8% of the sample.

The donors were healthy, HIV-negative adults who had no recently reported acute infections or vaccinations. Every donor was a Caucasian adult living in Nashville, Tennessee, USA. CD4+ T cells were enriched by magnetic negative selection; naive cells were then positively selected on CD45RA, and the negative fraction formed the memory subset. Blood was collected by leukapheresis, and PBMCs were isolated by Ficoll-Histopaque density gradient centrifugation and then cryopreserved in liquid nitrogen vapor phase. Purity and quantity of every magnetically sorted T cell population were checked by analytical flow cytometry. Each sorted fraction had its genomic DNA isolated and then quantified by UV absorbance on a Nanodrop 2000c. What was sequenced was memory CD4+ T cells sorted from blood. This specimen's cell subset or site label, interpreted: CD45RA-negative fraction. The sequence was collected from a woman aged 30 to 39 in good health.

The CDR3: CASSLWRAHGYTF. The DNA sequence reads TGTGCCAGCAGTTTATGGAGGGCCCATGGCTACACCTTC. The V and J segments used are TRBV28 and TRBJ1-2; the D gene identity is not certain. The CDR3 has 13 amino acids, counting the end cysteine and phenylalanine. Solely the CDR3 DNA is kept, with 39 bases framed from the first base. V and J lose 0 bases and 6 bases, and a span of 8 bases separates them. The germline V gene yields MDHEN for CDR1 and SYDVKM for CDR2.